A single sample is the source of the 6 T cell receptor beta chains below, sequenced in a study of blood T cell repertoires in COVID-19. Data came from immunoSEQ multiplex PCR; TCRdb stores just in-frame clones and leaves some out. The profile shows about 150,000 clones, 91% of them singletons. Sequencing input: peripheral blood. These TCRs come from a man aged 50-59 years with acute or convalescent COVID-19.

The chain couples TRBV3-1 (or the pseudogene TRBV3-2) to TRBJ2-5, with a possible D match to TRBD2 (5 bases). V gave up 2 bases and J gave up 1 base, with 11 bases separating them. Germline CDR1 is LGHDT and CDR2 is YNNKEL (reference sequence). The CDR3 covers 15 residues. As DNA, the CDR3 is TGTGCCAGCAGCCAAATACCGGGAAGCCAAGAGACCCAGTACTTC. Its translation: CASSQIPGSQETQYF.

J is TRBJ2-1 and V is TRBV4-1; 9 nucleotides match TRBD2. Germline CDR1 is MGHRA and CDR2 is YSYEKL. V shed 1 base and J 6 bases; nucleotides not matched to a gene: 7. This CDR3 spans 16 amino acids. Written as DNA, the CDR3 is TGCGCCAGCAGCCAAGTGATAGTGCGGGAGGGCAATGAGCAGTTCTTC. Translating gives CASSQVIVREGNEQFF.

J is TRBJ2-7 and V is TRBV6-2 or TRBV6-3, with 7 bases that match TRBD1. The CDR3 covers 15 residues. Germline CDR1 MNHEY, CDR2 SVGEGT. The ends lost 6 bases at V and 9 bases at J; junction bases unmatched: 17. As DNA, the CDR3 is TGTGCCAGCAGCCCGACCGGAGAGGGGGCTAAAGGGCAGTACGTC. As protein: CASSPTGEGAKGQYV.

V and J are TRBV5-5 and TRBJ1-6; D perhaps matches TRBD1 (6 bases). The V gene's germline CDR1 is SGHKS and CDR2 YYEKEE (reference sequence). The CDR3 extends over 16 amino acids. V was trimmed by 4 bases and J by 2 bases, leaving 13 bases between them. The CDR3 DNA sequence: TGTGCCAGCAGCAGGTACAGGGATCCCTATAATTCACCCCTCCACTTT. The encoded protein is CASSRYRDPYNSPLHF.

J is TRBJ2-7 and V is TRBV4-2; the D gene is possibly TRBD2 (6 bases). Germline V gene data show CDR1 as LGHNA and CDR2 as YNFKEQ. The V end was cut by 1 base, the J end by 9 bases, with 16 bases between. The CDR3 is made up of 14 amino acids. The CDR3 spells CASSQVGSGRGQYF. CDR3 nucleotide sequence: TGTGCCAGCAGCCAAGTTGGTAGCGGTAGAGGGCAGTACTTC.

This clone was detected only once. The chain is built from TRBV19 and TRBJ2-5, with 8 nucleotides matching TRBD2. Germline CDR1 and CDR2: LNHDA and SQIVND (reference sequence). V gave up 3 bases and J gave up 6 bases; unmatched junction bases: 12. This CDR3 has 16 amino acids. The CDR3 DNA is TGTGCCAGTAGTATGGGTCCAGCGGGGGACATAAAGACCCAGTACTTC. Amino acids: CASSMGPAGDIKTQYF.